The next 17 T cell receptor beta chains were all read from a single sample in a study of T cell repertoires in cytomegalovirus infection. Each CDR3 protein is one row after TCRdb ran MiXCR on the reads. The table lists around 200,000 distinct CDR3 sequences, approximately 38% of them singletons. Their antigen targets remain unknown. The sequencing used CD8+ T cells from cultured PBMCs, collected from culture after CMV antigen stimulation. The receptors come from a human donor in good health (CMV status not recorded). Some clones in this sample may be carry-over from other donors' samples.

V gene TRBV11-2 combines with J gene TRBJ1-1, with D uncertain. Germline lookup yields CDR1 SGHAT and CDR2 FQNNGV. V lost 3 bases and J 11 bases, leaving 16 bases between the germline ends. The CDR3 sequence is 13 residues long. As DNA, the CDR3 is TGTGCCAGCAGCTTGGTAAAGGCAGCGGGGGCTTTCTTT. It encodes CASSLVKAAGAFF. Supplemented by reference TRBV11-2 and TRBJ1-1, the full variable domain reads EAGVAQSPRYKIIEKRQSVAFWCNPISGHATLYWYQQILGQGPKLLIQFQNNGVVDDSQLPKDRFSAERLKGVDSTLKIQPAKLEDSAVYLCASSLVKAAGAFFGQGTRLTVV.

The gene calls are TRBV4-1 and TRBJ1-6, with TRBD1 as a possible D gene (6 bases). The germline V gene encodes CDR1 MGHRA and CDR2 YSYEKL. The CDR3 spans 16 residues. Trimming removed 1 base from V and 3 bases from J, with 10 bases in between. CDR3 coding DNA: TGCGCCAGCAGCCAAGCAGGGACAAGCTATAATTCACCCCTCCACTTT. Protein: CASSQAGTSYNSPLHF.

The chain has TRBV24-1 and TRBJ2-1; the match to TRBD1 covers 9 bases. CDR1 and CDR2 (germline): KGHDR, SFDVKD. Germline trimming cut 1 base from V and 1 base from J; bases unmatched to any gene: 7. The length of the CDR3 is 18 residues. The CDR3 sequence is CATSDLTRTGVSYNEQFF. DNA of the CDR3: TGTGCCACCAGTGATTTAACTAGGACAGGGGTATCCTACAATGAGCAGTTCTTC.

Here the CDR3 DNA reads TGTGCCAGCAGCCCCCTGGGGGGGGGGGCTGATGGCTACACCTTC. Translation gives CASSPLGGGADGYTF. The chain employs TRBV7-3 and TRBJ1-2, with D possibly being TRBD1 (6 bases). Germline CDR1 and CDR2: SGHTA and FQGTGA. V was shortened by 5 bases and J by 6 bases, with 19 bases between the two germline ends. CDR3 length: 15 amino acids.

The V gene is TRBV4-1, the J gene TRBJ2-7; D unclear. The V end was cut by 1 base, the J end by 1 base, with 11 bases between. CDR1 is MGHRA, CDR2 YSYEKL, per germline. The CDR3 consists of 15 residues. The CDR3 region has the DNA TGCGCCAGCAGCCAAGGTCATGGCATTTCCTACGAGCAGTACTTC. This translates into CASSQGHGISYEQYF.

This clonotype was counted at least ten times. The chain employs TRBV12-3 or TRBV12-4 and TRBJ2-2; 8 bases match TRBD2. Trimming at V came to 3 bases and at J to 4 bases, leaving 1 base not matched to a gene. The CDR3 loop spans 14 amino acids. CDR3 loop: CASSFGGVTGELFF. The DNA for the CDR3 is TGTGCCAGCAGTTTCGGGGGGGTCACCGGGGAGCTGTTTTTT.

The genes are TRBV20-1 and TRBJ2-3; D is unresolved. V lost 0 bases, J lost 0 bases, and 13 bases lay in between. Germline V gene data show CDR1 as DFQATT and CDR2 as SNEGSKA (reference sequence). The CDR3 length is 16 residues. CDR3 region: CSARDRQTASTDTQYF. In DNA form, the CDR3 reads TGCAGTGCTAGAGATCGGCAGACCGCTAGCACAGATACGCAGTATTTT.

V and J are TRBV10-3 and TRBJ1-4; the D gene is possibly TRBD1 (5 bases). V lost 0 bases to trimming and J lost 3 bases, with 5 bases between them. CDR1 is ENHRY, CDR2 SYGVKD, per germline. The CDR3 runs to 14 residues. The CDR3 coding sequence is TGTGCCATCAGTGAGTCGGGACCTAATGAAAAACTGTTTTTT. It yields the protein CAISESGPNEKLFF.

This clonotype appeared a few times. The chain is built from TRBV6-1 and TRBJ2-7, with a possible D match to TRBD1 (5 bases). V lost 4 bases, J lost 2 bases, and 15 bases lay in between. In germline, CDR1 is MNHNS, CDR2 SASEGT. The CDR3 contains 15 residues. The CDR3 region is CASSAIQGSAYEQYF. As DNA, the CDR3 is TGTGCCAGCAGTGCCATCCAGGGAAGCGCCTACGAGCAGTACTTC.

V is TRBV7-9 and J is TRBJ2-5; 9 bases fit TRBD1. With 2 bases clipped from V and 5 bases from J, the junction kept 9 bases outside the gene matches. The CDR3 sequence is 16 residues long. Germline V gene sequence: CDR1 SEHNR, CDR2 FQNEAQ (reference sequence). CDR3 region: CASSLLETGGEETQYF. CDR3 coding DNA: TGTGCCAGCAGCTTACTAGAGACAGGGGGTGAGGAGACCCAGTACTTC.

Regarding this clonotype: The conserved final phenylalanine or tryptophan is absent from the CDR3, which likely points to a read error. This chain links TRBV15 with TRBJ2-3, with 12 bases lining up with TRBD2. The CDR3 covers 19 residues. Germline V lookup: CDR1 LNHNV, CDR2 YYDKDF (reference sequence). The DNA of the CDR3 is TGTTCCACCAGCAGACCCTTCCCCTCGACTAGCGGGGGAACAGATACGCAGTATTTA. Protein product: CSTSRPFPSTSGGTDTQYL.

The rearrangement links TRBV11-3 to TRBJ2-1; 10 bases are a match to TRBD1. Per the germline V gene, CDR1 is SGHNT and CDR2 is YENEEA. This CDR3 spans 15 amino acids. Trimming at V came to 6 bases and at J to 5 bases, leaving 7 bases not matched to a gene. CDR3 loop: CASSWDRGSHNEQFF. CDR3 DNA: TGTGCCAGCAGTTGGGACAGGGGTTCCCACAATGAGCAGTTCTTC.

The chain employs TRBV10-3 and TRBJ2-7, with D perhaps TRBD2 (6 bases). Per germline, CDR1 ENHRY and CDR2 SYGVKD. Trimming left V 9 bases short and J 1 base short, with 10 bases between. CDR3 length: 12 residues. Here the CDR3 reads CAMGRDSYEQYF. DNA for the CDR3: TGTGCCATGGGGCGGGATTCCTACGAGCAGTACTTC.

The rearrangement joins TRBV6-8 to TRBJ1-2; perhaps TRBD1 as D (5 bases). The V gene lost 1 base and the J gene lost 4 bases, with 13 bases spanning the gap. This CDR3 has 15 residues. Germline V gene sequence: CDR1 MNHGY, CDR2 SAAAGT. Written as DNA, the CDR3 is TGTGCCAGCAGTTACTATGGAGGGGCGGGCTATGGCTACACCTTC. Its translation is CASSYYGGAGYGYTF.

Details on this clonotype: A single base separates this from a much larger clone, so it may be a read error. Without the conserved terminal phenylalanine or tryptophan, this CDR3 likely stems from a read error. In DNA form, the CDR3 reads TGTGCCAGCAGCCCCCCCATGGACAGGAAAGAGACCCAGTACCTC. This encodes CASSPPMDRKETQYL. The chain has TRBV6-6 and TRBJ2-5; 7 nucleotides match TRBD1. Trimming took 6 bases from V and 3 from J; bases not matched to a gene: 10. The V gene's germline CDR1 is MNHNY and CDR2 SVGAGI (reference sequence). This CDR3 spans 15 amino acids.

In this sample, this clonotype turned up a few times. J is TRBJ1-1 and V is TRBV28; a weak D match, TRBD1 (5 bases). CDR1 is MDHEN, CDR2 SYDVKM, per germline. The CDR3 covers 14 residues. V lost 5 bases and J 4 bases, leaving 14 bases between the germline ends. CDR3 DNA sequence: TGTGCCAGCAGTCTGAGGACAAAGGGCACTGAAGCTTTCTTT. It codes for CASSLRTKGTEAFF.

This clonotype was seen a single time. The chain is built from TRBV27 and TRBJ2-7; tentatively, D is TRBD2 (5 bases). Between the trimmed V and J ends, which lost 2 bases and 2 bases, there was a span of 13 bases. CDR1 and CDR2 from the germline V gene are MNHEY and SMNVEV (reference sequence). The CDR3 covers 15 residues. CDR3 nucleotide sequence: TGTGCCAGCAGTTTAGGGAGTTCCCCCGCCTACGAGCAGTACTTC. It yields the protein CASSLGSSPAYEQYF.